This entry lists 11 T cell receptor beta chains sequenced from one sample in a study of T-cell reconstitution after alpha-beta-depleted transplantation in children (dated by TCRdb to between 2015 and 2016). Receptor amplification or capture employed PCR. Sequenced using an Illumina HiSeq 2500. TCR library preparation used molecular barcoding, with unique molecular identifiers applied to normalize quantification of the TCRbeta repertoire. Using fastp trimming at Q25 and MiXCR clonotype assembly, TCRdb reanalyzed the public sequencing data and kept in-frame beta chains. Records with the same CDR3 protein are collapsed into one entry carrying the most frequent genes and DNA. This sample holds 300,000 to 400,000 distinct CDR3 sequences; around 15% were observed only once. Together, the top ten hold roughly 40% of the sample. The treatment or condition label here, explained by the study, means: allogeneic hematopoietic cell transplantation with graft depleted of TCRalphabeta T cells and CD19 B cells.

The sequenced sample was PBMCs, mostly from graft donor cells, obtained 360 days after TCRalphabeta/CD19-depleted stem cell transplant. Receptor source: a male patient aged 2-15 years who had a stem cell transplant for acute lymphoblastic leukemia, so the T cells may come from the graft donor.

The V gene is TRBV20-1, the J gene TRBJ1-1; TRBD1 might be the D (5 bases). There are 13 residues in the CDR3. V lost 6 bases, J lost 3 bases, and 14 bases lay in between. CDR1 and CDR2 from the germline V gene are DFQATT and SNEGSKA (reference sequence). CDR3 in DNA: TGCAGTGCAAAACAGGTGAGGTACACTGAAGCTTTCTTT. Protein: CSAKQVRYTEAFF.

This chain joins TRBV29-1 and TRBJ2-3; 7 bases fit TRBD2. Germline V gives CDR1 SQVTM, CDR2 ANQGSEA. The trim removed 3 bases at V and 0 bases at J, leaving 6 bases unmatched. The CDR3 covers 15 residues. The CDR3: CSVEGTTISTDTQYF. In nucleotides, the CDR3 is TGCAGCGTTGAGGGGACTACTATTAGCACAGATACGCAGTATTTT.

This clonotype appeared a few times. The CDR3 here is CASSSPAGYTDGYTF. CDR3 DNA: TGTGCCAGCAGTTCACCGGCAGGGTATACGGATGGCTACACCTTC. V and J are TRBV28 and TRBJ1-2; the D gene is possibly TRBD1 (5 bases). V gave up 4 bases and J gave up 6 bases, with 18 bases separating them. The germline V gene encodes CDR1 MDHEN and CDR2 SYDVKM. The CDR3 is 15 residues long.

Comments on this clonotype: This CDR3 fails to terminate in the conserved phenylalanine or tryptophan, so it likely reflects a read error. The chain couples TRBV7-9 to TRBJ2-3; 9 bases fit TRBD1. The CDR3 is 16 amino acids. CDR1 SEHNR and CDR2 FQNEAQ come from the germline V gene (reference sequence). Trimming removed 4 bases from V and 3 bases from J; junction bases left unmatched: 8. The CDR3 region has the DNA TGTGCCAGCAGCTGGGACAGGGCGATCTGGACAGATACGCAGTATTGT. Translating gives CASSWDRAIWTDTQYC.

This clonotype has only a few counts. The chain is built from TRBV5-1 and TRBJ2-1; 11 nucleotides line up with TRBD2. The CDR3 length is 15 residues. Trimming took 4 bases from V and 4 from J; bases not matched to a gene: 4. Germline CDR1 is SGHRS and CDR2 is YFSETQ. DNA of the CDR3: TGCGCCAGCAGCGAGACTAGCGGGATATACAATGAGCAGTTCTTC. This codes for CASSETSGIYNEQFF.

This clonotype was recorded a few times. In DNA, the CDR3 is TGCAGTGCTAGCTCTAGTGCCAGACCCTACGAGCAGTACTTC. Residues: CSASSSARPYEQYF. V gene TRBV20-1 combines with J gene TRBJ2-7; D is unclear. The CDR3 extends over 14 amino acids. V was pared by 3 bases and J by 2 bases, with 14 bases between. Germline V lookup: CDR1 DFQATT, CDR2 SNEGSKA (reference sequence).

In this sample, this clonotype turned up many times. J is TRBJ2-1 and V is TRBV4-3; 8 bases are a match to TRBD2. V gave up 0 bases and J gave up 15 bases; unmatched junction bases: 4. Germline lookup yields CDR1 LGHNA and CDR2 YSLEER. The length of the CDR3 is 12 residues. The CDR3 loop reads CASSQEGLELFF. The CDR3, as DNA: TGCGCCAGCAGCCAAGAGGGACTAGAACTGTTCTTC.

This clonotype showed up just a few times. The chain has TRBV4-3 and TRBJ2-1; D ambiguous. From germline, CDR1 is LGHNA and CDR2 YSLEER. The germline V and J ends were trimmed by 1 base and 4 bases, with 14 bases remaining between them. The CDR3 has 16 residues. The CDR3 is CASSQVVQAGYNEQFF. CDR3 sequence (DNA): TGCGCCAGCAGCCAAGTAGTCCAAGCAGGTTACAATGAGCAGTTCTTC.

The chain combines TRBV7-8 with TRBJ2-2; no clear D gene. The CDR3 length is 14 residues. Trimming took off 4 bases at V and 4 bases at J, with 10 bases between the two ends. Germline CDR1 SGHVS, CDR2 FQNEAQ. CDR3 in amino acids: CASSYRGRTGELFF. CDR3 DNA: TGTGCCAGCAGCTACCGAGGCCGCACCGGGGAGCTGTTTTTT.

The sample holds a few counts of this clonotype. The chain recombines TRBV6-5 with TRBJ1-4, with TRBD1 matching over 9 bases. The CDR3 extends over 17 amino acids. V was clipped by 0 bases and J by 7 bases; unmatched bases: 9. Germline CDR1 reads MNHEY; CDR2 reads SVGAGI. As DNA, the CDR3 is TGTGCCAGCAGTTACTCGTACAGGGGGCTGGGGGGTGAAAAACTGTTTTTT. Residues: CASSYSYRGLGGEKLFF.

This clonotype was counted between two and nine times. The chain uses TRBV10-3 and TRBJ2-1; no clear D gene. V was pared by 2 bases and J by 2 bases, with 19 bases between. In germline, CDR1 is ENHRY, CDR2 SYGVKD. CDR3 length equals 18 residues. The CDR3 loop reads CAISEALMGRRAYNEQFF. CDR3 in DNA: TGTGCCATCAGTGAGGCCTTAATGGGCCGGAGAGCCTACAATGAGCAGTTCTTC.